One TCR beta chain is described in this entry. Antigen: not known. The V gene's germline CDR1 is SEHNR and CDR2 FQNEAQ (reference sequence). V lost 1 base, J lost 4 bases, and 11 bases lay in between. This CDR3 is built from 14 residues. The data belong to a study of PD-L1 blockade in urothelial cancer. Overall study: Per blood sample, T cells had a median of roughly 140,000.

Study findings and constraints: Where pretreatment blood TCR clonality fell below the median, better survival was predicted.

Time point defined: peripheral blood 6 weeks after treatment start. What went into each PCR as a spike was synthetic TCR analog templates. TCRdb keeps only in-frame clones here, not all; method: immunoSEQ multiplex PCR. The sample yields about 90,000 clones, approximately 82% seen once. The chain recombines TRBV7-9 with TRBJ2-7; maybe TRBD2 (6 bases). This specimen was PBMCs, taken around atezolizumab (anti-PD-L1) treatment. The source of this sequence is a man in his 70s with urothelial cancer. The DNA of the CDR3 is TGTGCCAGCAGCTTAGGCGGCGGAGGGTACGAGCAGTACTTC. This gives the protein CASSLGGGGYEQYF.